This is a list of T cell receptor beta chains from one sample in a study of OX40 agonist ivuxolimab in advanced cancers. Repertoires were generated with immunoSEQ multiplex PCR, while TCRdb's copy carries only in-frame clones and drops some. Of roughly 30,000 clones detected, roughly 87% appear once; the ten largest clones hold roughly 15%. Sequenced material: CD4+ or CD8+ T cells sorted from blood, taken in a trial of the OX40 agonist ivuxolimab. The receptor source for this set is an adult with an advanced solid tumor such as melanoma, head and neck, liver or kidney cancer. Both conserved end residues are part of each CDR3. The D gene is left open where the match is weak. Expanded clones get a size class; other rows say once, few or many, or leave the size out.

TRBV28	.	once	TRBJ2-1	TGTGCCAGCAGTTTATATCAGGGATCTCTCTACAATGAGCAGTTCTTC	CASSLYQGSLYNEQFF
TRBV7-8	.	.	TRBJ1-1	TGTGCCAGCAGCGCCAGGGGCTGGGCCACTGAAGCTTTCTTT	CASSARGWATEAFF
TRBV7-3	TRBD1	.	TRBJ1-1	TGTGCCAGCAGCTACGGGACAGGGGGCGATGATGGCACTGAAGCTTTCTTT	CASSYGTGGDDGTEAFF
TRBV5-4	.	once	TRBJ2-1	TGTGCCAGCAGCTTGGGGGGACTCTTTAGCCGCCGGGCCTACAATGAGCAGTTCTTC	CASSLGGLFSRRAYNEQFF
TRBV7-9	TRBD1	.	TRBJ2-7	TGTGCCAGCAGCCCAGGACAGGGGGACCGACCGTACGAGCAGTACTTC	CASSPGQGDRPYEQYF
TRBV27	.	.	TRBJ1-4	TGTGCCAGCAGTTTAGGGGTTGGTTCCAGCGAAAAACTGTTTTTT	CASSLGVGSSEKLFF
TRBV7-9	.	.	TRBJ2-5	TGTGCCAGCAGGTTAGGGGAGACCCAGTACTTC	CASRLGETQYF
TRBV5-1	.	.	TRBJ2-3	TGCGCCAGCAGCACCTACTCAGGGTACGATACGCAGTATTTT	CASSTYSGYDTQYF
TRBV6-5	TRBD1	.	TRBJ2-3	TGTGCCAGCAGCGACAGGGGGGACACAGATACGCAGTATTTT	CASSDRGDTDTQYF
TRBV7-9	TRBD1	once	TRBJ2-7	TGTGCCAGCAGCTTGGACCCCAGGGGGCAGTTCGAGCAGTACTTC	CASSLDPRGQFEQYF
TRBV28	.	.	TRBJ1-5	TGTGCCAGCAGCCCAGGTGTAGGGGTTGGCCAGCCCCAGCATTTT	CASSPGVGVGQPQHF
TRBV29-1	.	.	TRBJ1-2	TGCAGCGTTGTCGACATAATACCTAACTATGGCTACACCTTC	CSVVDIIPNYGYTF
TRBV4-2	TRBD2	.	TRBJ2-5	TGTGCCAGCAGCCAAGATAGGATGTCGGCGGGAGTGGGGGGAGAGACCCAGTACTTC	CASSQDRMSAGVGGETQYF
TRBV9	TRBD2	once	TRBJ2-7	TGTGCCAGCAGCGGTAGCGGGGGGTTCGGGGACGAGCAGTACTTC	CASSGSGGFGDEQYF
TRBV28	TRBD2	.	TRBJ2-5	TGTGCCAGCAGTTATTGGGAGGGGCTAAAGACCCAGTACTTC	CASSYWEGLKTQYF
TRBV4-1	.	once	TRBJ2-7	TGCGCCAGCAGCCCGGGGTTGAGTTACGAGCAGTACTTC	CASSPGLSYEQYF
TRBV4-1	TRBD2	once	TRBJ2-1	TGCGCCAGCAGCCAAGTTGTGTCTAGCGGGAGTAGGTACAATGAGCAGTTCTTC	CASSQVVSSGSRYNEQFF
TRBV5-1	TRBD1	.	TRBJ1-4	TGCGCCAGCAGCTCGGAGGGGGCTGAAAAACTGTTTTTT	CASSSEGAEKLFF
TRBV28	.	.	TRBJ2-5	TGTGCCAGCAGCGGAGAGACCCAGTACTTC	CASSGETQYF
TRBV4-1	.	once	TRBJ2-7	TGCGCCAGCAGCCAAGCGAGGGGGTTTTACGAGCAGTACTTC	CASSQARGFYEQYF
TRBV9	TRBD2	.	TRBJ2-1	TGTGCCAGCAGCGTAGTTGGCCCGGGACTAGCGGGACACAATGAGCAGTTCTTC	CASSVVGPGLAGHNEQFF
TRBV11-2	.	.	TRBJ1-2	TGTGCCAGCGGGATCCCCTATGGTCTTGGCTACACCTTC	CASGIPYGLGYTF
TRBV19	.	.	TRBJ2-7	TGTGCCAGTAGTATTGGTCACCGGGACATAGACTCCTACGAGCAGTACTTC	CASSIGHRDIDSYEQYF
TRBV27	TRBD1	.	TRBJ2-5	TGTGCCAGCAGTTTCGGAACAGGGGTGGTGGAGACCCAGTACTTC	CASSFGTGVVETQYF